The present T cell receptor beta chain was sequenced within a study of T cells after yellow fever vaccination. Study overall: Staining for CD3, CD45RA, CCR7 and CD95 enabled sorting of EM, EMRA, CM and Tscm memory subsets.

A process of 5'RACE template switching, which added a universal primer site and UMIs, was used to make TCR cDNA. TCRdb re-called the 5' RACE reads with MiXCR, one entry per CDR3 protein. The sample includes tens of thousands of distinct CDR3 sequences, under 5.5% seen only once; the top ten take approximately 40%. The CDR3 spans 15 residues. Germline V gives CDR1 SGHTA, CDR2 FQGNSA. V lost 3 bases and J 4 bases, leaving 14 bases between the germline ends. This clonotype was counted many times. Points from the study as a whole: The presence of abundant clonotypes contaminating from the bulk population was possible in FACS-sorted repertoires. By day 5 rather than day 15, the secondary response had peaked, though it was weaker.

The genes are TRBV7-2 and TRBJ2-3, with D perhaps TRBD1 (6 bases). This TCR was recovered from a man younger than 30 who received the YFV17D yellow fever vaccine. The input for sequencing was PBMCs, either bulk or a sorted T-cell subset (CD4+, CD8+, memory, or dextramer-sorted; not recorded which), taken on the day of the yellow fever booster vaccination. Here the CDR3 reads CASSLMAGVADTQYF. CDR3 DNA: TGTGCCAGCAGCTTGATGGCAGGGGTGGCAGATACGCAGTATTTT.